The rows below give T cell receptor beta chains drawn from one sample of a study of regulatory T cells in long-lasting Graves disease. From the multiplex PCR reads, TCRdb called clonotypes with MiXCR, one entry per CDR3 protein. Of hundreds of thousands of distinct CDR3 sequences in the sample, approximately 15% were seen once. These data were also filed under a second study, of T cells in Graves' hyperthyroidism and ophthalmopathy.

The material sequenced was peripheral blood mononuclear cells (PBMCs), taken at new diagnosis, from a patient treated with antithyroid drugs. The receptors here all came from a woman aged 25 to 45 with Graves disease. The CDR3 runs from the conserved cysteine through the conserved F or W. A D gene is named only where the DNA matches it firmly. The size field is filled for only some rows; it gives once, few, many or a size class.

>TRBJ2-5|-|-|TRBV19
TGTGCCAGTAGTACAAGCAGGAGAGAGACCCAGTACTTC
CASSTSRRETQYF
>TRBJ1-2|-|-|TRBV28
TGTGCCAGCACCCGGCTGCGCCACTATGGCTACACCTTC
CASTRLRHYGYTF
>TRBJ2-7|TRBD1|few|TRBV19
TGTGCCAGTAGCTTCACAGGGGGCGAGGGGTCCTACGAGCAGTACTTC
CASSFTGGEGSYEQYF
>TRBJ1-1|-|many|TRBV6-4
TGTGCCAGCAGTTACTCGGCATGGGACGGAGCTTTCTTT
CASSYSAWDGAFF
>TRBJ1-5|-|few|TRBV30
TGTGCCTGGCGTGGAGGGCGCGATCAGCCCCAGCATTTT
CAWRGGRDQPQHF
>TRBJ1-2|TRBD1|-|TRBV29-1
TGCAGCGTCCTGCCCAGACAGGGAGATGGCTACACCTTC
CSVLPRQGDGYTF
>TRBJ1-5|-|many|TRBV28
TGTGCCAGCAGTTCCCCAGGGAGGTGGCAGCCCCAGCATTTT
CASSSPGRWQPQHF
>TRBJ1-5|-|-|TRBV19
TGTGCCAGTACCTGGGGTGACAGCGTCAATCAGCCCCAGCATTTT
CASTWGDSVNQPQHF
>TRBJ2-1|TRBD2|few|TRBV24-1
TGTGCCACCAGTGGGGGCTGGCGACTAGCTAACTACAATGAGCAGTTCTTC
CATSGGWRLANYNEQFF
>TRBJ2-3|-|-|TRBV6-2/TRBV6-3
TGTGCCAGCAGTTACTCCCAGTGGGATACGCAGTATTTT
CASSYSQWDTQYF
>TRBJ1-1|-|-|TRBV28
TGTGCCAGCTCCGGGCCTGAAGCTTTCTTT
CASSGPEAFF
>TRBJ2-1|-|few|TRBV5-1
TGCGCCAGCAGCTCGCAGGGGATAGGTTACAATGAGCAGTTCTTC
CASSSQGIGYNEQFF
>TRBJ1-2|TRBD1|few|TRBV9
TGTGCCAGCAGCGCTCGGACAGGGATTTACTATGGCTACACCTTC
CASSARTGIYYGYTF
>TRBJ2-5|-|-|TRBV11-2
TGTGCCAGCAGCCCGAGGTCCAGGTTCCAAGAGACCCAGTACTTC
CASSPRSRFQETQYF
>TRBJ2-5|-|-|TRBV29-1
TGCAGCGTTAATCAGTTCCAAGAGACCCAGTACTTC
CSVNQFQETQYF
>TRBJ1-6|-|-|TRBV2
TGTGCCAGCAGTGGTCTGAGCTCCTATAATTCACCCCTCCACTTT
CASSGLSSYNSPLHF
>TRBJ2-1|TRBD2|few|TRBV5-1
TGCGCCAGCAGCTTGGTAGCGGGAGGGAGGAACAATGAGCAGTTCTTC
CASSLVAGGRNNEQFF
>TRBJ1-1|-|-|TRBV7-3
TGTGCCAGCAGCTTAACGATAGGAGACCAGGCTTTCTTT
CASSLTIGDQAFF
>TRBJ1-2|-|-|TRBV19
TGTGCCAGTAGTATCCAGTGGAATGGCTACACCTTC
CASSIQWNGYTF
>TRBJ1-6|-|-|TRBV6-2/TRBV6-3
TGTGCCAGCAGTCTGGGGCCGGGAAAAGGGAATTCACCCCTCCACTTT
CASSLGPGKGNSPLHF
>TRBJ2-7|-|-|TRBV20-1
TGCAGTGCTAGCTCGGGTTACGAGCAGTACTTC
CSASSGYEQYF
>TRBJ1-2|-|many|TRBV28
TGTGCCAGCAGTTTATCCAACCAAGCTTTGGACTATGGCTACACCTTC
CASSLSNQALDYGYTF
>TRBJ1-2|-|few|TRBV28
TGTGCCACCCGGGTGTTGGGGTACTATGGCTACACCTTC
CATRVLGYYGYTF
>TRBJ2-1|-|-|TRBV12-5
TGTGCTAGTGGTACTTGGACTCACTACAATGAGCAGTTCTTC
CASGTWTHYNEQFF
>TRBJ1-5|-|many|TRBV6-2/TRBV6-3
TGTGCCAGCAGCTATGCGAGCAGGGCTCAGCCCCAGCATTTT
CASSYASRAQPQHF
>TRBJ2-7|-|many|TRBV2
TGTGCCAGCAGTGAATCCAGGGAGGTCGGGTACGAGCAGTACTTC
CASSESREVGYEQYF
>TRBJ2-1|-|many|TRBV28
TGTGCCAGCAGTTTACCCACGCCCTATGAGCAGTTCTTC
CASSLPTPYEQFF
>TRBJ2-5|-|-|TRBV19
TGTGCCAGTAGCTTGACAGGGAACACGGGGGGGACCCAGTACTTC
CASSLTGNTGGTQYF
>TRBJ2-1|-|many|TRBV11-2
TGTGCCAGCAGCTTAATTGGCGGCCTAGGAAGTTTGGGGAAGTTCTTC
CASSLIGGLGSLGKFF
>TRBJ2-5|TRBD2|-|TRBV3-1
TGTGCCAGCAGCCAACCCCGACTAGCGGGTTTCCAAGAGACCCAGTACTTC
CASSQPRLAGFQETQYF
>TRBJ2-1|TRBD1|few|TRBV6-1
TGTGCCAGCAAACAGGGGCAAACTTACAATGAGCAGTTCTTC
CASKQGQTYNEQFF
>TRBJ2-3|TRBD1|many|TRBV12-3/TRBV12-4
TGTGCCAGCAGTTTAGGGGACAGGGGGCGCAAAGATACGCAGTATTTT
CASSLGDRGRKDTQYF
>TRBJ2-4|-|once|TRBV6-2/TRBV6-3
TGTGCCAGCAGGTTTGCGGGTGCCAAAAACATTCAGTACTTC
CASRFAGAKNIQYF
>TRBJ1-6|-|many|TRBV2
TGTGCCAGCGGCAGGGGCGGATCACCCCTCCACTTT
CASGRGGSPLHF
>TRBJ2-5|-|-|TRBV9
TGTGCCAGCAGCGTAATGAGAGGGGGGTATCCCCCAGAGACCCAGTACTTC
CASSVMRGGYPPETQYF
>TRBJ1-1|-|many|TRBV12-3/TRBV12-4
TGTGCCAGCAGTCCGACGCACCTCCCTCTCAGGCCTTCACACACTGAAGCTTTCTTT
CASSPTHLPLRPSHTEAFF
>TRBJ2-1|TRBD2|many|TRBV29-1
TGCAGCGTTTTTAGCGGGGCCTACAATGAGCAGTTCTTC
CSVFSGAYNEQFF
>TRBJ1-5|TRBD1|many|TRBV2
TGTGCCAGCAGTGCAGGGACAGGGCGGCAGCCCCAGCATTTT
CASSAGTGRQPQHF
>TRBJ2-1|-|many|TRBV2
TGTGCCAGCAGGGAGGGGGGAGAGCAGTTCTTC
CASREGGEQFF
>TRBJ2-2|TRBD2|few|TRBV7-8
TGTGCCAGCAGCGGAGCTAGCGGGAGGCCGTACACCGGGGAGCTGTTTTTT
CASSGASGRPYTGELFF
>TRBJ1-4|-|few|TRBV7-8
TGTGCCTGCAGCTTAGTGGATGAAAAACTGCTTTTT
CACSLVDEKLLF
>TRBJ2-1|TRBD2|many|TRBV28
TGTGCCAGCAGTTTACCCACGCGGGAGAGTAAGCAGTTCTTC
CASSLPTRESKQFF